One sample yielded the 18 T cell receptor beta chains listed below, sequenced in a study of beta chain features in type 1 diabetes. Of the isolated RNA, all was reverse transcribed, and so the sequenced material was expressed TCRB transcripts. Using immunoSEQ multiplex PCR, the repertoire was profiled, and TCRdb retains in-frame clones only, with some absent. The table lists 200,000 to 250,000 clones, about 70% of them singletons. The specimen was naive CD4+ T cells from blood. These receptors were collected from a man in his thirties or forties in good health.

V usage is TRBV5-1 and J usage is TRBJ2-2, with D possibly being TRBD1 (6 bases). From germline, CDR1 is SGHRS and CDR2 YFSETQ. V was clipped by 2 bases and J by 3 bases, with 11 bases between them. The CDR3 has 15 amino acids. The CDR3 DNA is TGCGCCAGCAGCTTTGGGCCAGGGGACACCGGGGAGCTGTTTTTT. Protein: CASSFGPGDTGELFF.

In nucleotides, the CDR3 is TGCGCCAGCAGTCAAAGACAGAACACCGGGGAGCTGTTTTTT. Translation gives CASSQRQNTGELFF. V is TRBV23-1 and J is TRBJ2-2; no reliable D call. TRBV23-1 is an ORF; its function is uncertain. V was pared by 2 bases and J by 1 base, with 5 bases between. The CDR3 length is 14 residues.

This chain uses TRBV27 with TRBJ2-1; 7 bases are shared with TRBD1. Unmatched junction bases numbered 5, after V lost 5 bases and J lost 10 bases. Germline V gene data show CDR1 as MNHEY and CDR2 as SMNVEV (reference sequence). The CDR3 sequence is 12 residues long. CDR3 DNA sequence: TGTGCCAGCAGTCCTACAGGGGCAGAGCAGTTCTTC. Protein: CASSPTGAEQFF.

This rearrangement joins TRBV2 to TRBJ1-4, with D uncertain. CDR3 size: 11 residues. V was cut by 5 bases and J by 7 bases, with 5 bases left in between. Per germline, CDR1 SNHLY and CDR2 FYNNEI. CDR3: CASSISEKLFF. CDR3 bases: TGTGCCAGCAGTATCAGTGAAAAACTGTTTTTT. Variable domain in full (rest from reference TRBV2 and TRBJ1-4): EPEVTQTPSHQVTQMGQEVILRCVPISNHLYFYWYRQILGQKVEFLVSFYNNEISEKSEIFDDQFSVERPDGSNFTLKIRSTKLEDSAMYFCASSISEKLFFGSGTQLSVL.

This clone was observed a few times. This chain connects TRBV7-9 to TRBJ2-3; D is undetermined. Deletions cut 0 bases from V and 0 bases from J, with 4 bases between. The CDR3 is 14 residues long. Germline V gene lookup returns CDR1 SEHNR and CDR2 FQNEAQ (reference sequence). The CDR3 DNA is TGTGCCAGCAGCTTAGCGACTAGCACAGATACGCAGTATTTT. As protein: CASSLATSTDTQYF.

The chain recombines TRBV7-2 with TRBJ2-1; no definite D call. CDR3 length: 12 residues. Deletions cut 5 bases from V and 7 bases from J, with 9 bases between. The germline V gene encodes CDR1 SGHTA and CDR2 FQGNSA. The CDR3 here is CASSLTLNEQFF. CDR3 bases: TGTGCCAGCAGCCTTACTTTGAATGAGCAGTTCTTC.

The rearrangement uses TRBV28 and TRBJ2-3; D unclear. The V gene lost 6 bases and the J gene lost 1 base, with 5 bases spanning the gap. Germline V gene lookup returns CDR1 MDHEN and CDR2 SYDVKM. This CDR3 spans 12 amino acids. The CDR3 DNA is TGTGCCAGCAGCCCTGGCACAGATACGCAGTATTTT. Protein sequence: CASSPGTDTQYF.

The CDR3, as DNA: TGTGCCAGCAGACCAGGGGCGGGAGGTAGCACAGATACGCAGTATTTT. Translation: CASRPGAGGSTDTQYF. The rearrangement joins TRBV7-2 to TRBJ2-3; TRBD2 agrees at 8 bases. The length of the CDR3 is 16 residues. The J segment lost 0 bases and the V segment lost 6 bases, leaving 8 bases of the junction unmatched. The germline gives CDR1 SGHTA, CDR2 FQGNSA.

This clone was observed a handful of times. Other nucleotide sequences in the sample specify the same CDR3. The genes are TRBV29-1 and TRBJ2-3; 9 nucleotides agree with TRBD2. The CDR3 runs to 13 residues. Germline CDR1 SQVTM, CDR2 ANQGSEA. With 6 bases clipped from V and 2 bases from J, the junction kept 3 bases outside the gene matches. Here the CDR3 reads CSVSGRSTDTQYF. For the CDR3, the DNA is TGCAGCGTCAGCGGGAGGTCCACAGATACGCAGTATTTT.

V gene TRBV20-1 combines with J gene TRBJ2-4; D remains unclear. V was trimmed by 2 bases and J by 7 bases, leaving 3 bases between them. CDR1 and CDR2 from the germline V gene are DFQATT and SNEGSKA (reference sequence). The CDR3 has 10 amino acids. Here the CDR3 reads CSARRNIQYF. DNA of the CDR3: TGCAGTGCTAGACGGAACATTCAGTACTTC.

The V gene is TRBV5-1, the J gene TRBJ2-5; the match to TRBD2 covers 8 bases. J lost 2 bases, V lost 4 bases, and 13 bases had no gene match. The CDR3 loop spans 17 amino acids. Germline V lookup: CDR1 SGHRS, CDR2 YFSETQ. The CDR3 nucleotides are TGCGCCAGCAGCGAATTGGCGGGGGGCATACCTCAAGAGACCCAGTACTTC. It specifies CASSELAGGIPQETQYF.

This CDR3 reads CASSPAWPTEAFF. Here the CDR3 DNA reads TGTGCCAGCAGCCCTGCCTGGCCCACTGAAGCTTTCTTT. The chain carries TRBV11-2 and TRBJ1-1; D is uncertain. The CDR3 covers 13 residues. Trimming left V 5 bases short and J 4 bases short, with 11 bases between. CDR1 and CDR2 from the germline V gene are SGHAT and FQNNGV.

The CDR3 is CASSLEPGGNTIYF. CDR3 nucleotides: TGTGCCAGCAGCTTGGAGCCGGGAGGAAACACCATATATTTT. The chain combines TRBV7-9 with TRBJ1-3; no clear D gene. V lost 3 bases and J 4 bases, leaving 10 bases between the germline ends. The CDR3 is 14 residues long. Germline V gene sequence: CDR1 SEHNR, CDR2 FQNEAQ (reference sequence).

There are a few counts of this clone. The chain uses TRBV29-1 and TRBJ2-1; D may be TRBD1 or TRBD2 (5 bases each). Trimming removed 6 bases from V and 12 bases from J, with 18 bases in between. In germline, CDR1 is SQVTM, CDR2 ANQGSEA. This CDR3 comprises 12 residues. In DNA form, the CDR3 reads TGCAGCGTCCTGGGACCATCCCTGGGGCAGTTCTTC. The encoded protein is CSVLGPSLGQFF.

This chain joins TRBV5-1 and TRBJ2-7; 10 bases match TRBD1. This CDR3 spans 12 amino acids. Germline trimming cut 3 bases from V and 12 bases from J; bases unmatched to any gene: 6. The germline gives CDR1 SGHRS, CDR2 YFSETQ. CDR3: CASSYGQGERYF. CDR3 bases: TGCGCCAGCAGCTACGGACAGGGGGAAAGGTACTTC.

The V gene is TRBV5-1, the J gene TRBJ2-3, with no clear D. With 4 bases removed from V and 6 bases from J, the gap between germline ends came to 9 bases. CDR1 is SGHRS and CDR2 is YFSETQ in the germline V gene. There are 12 residues in the CDR3. The CDR3 spells CASSPQKDTQYF. CDR3 DNA sequence: TGCGCCAGCAGCCCCCAGAAGGATACGCAGTATTTT. The complete variable domain, with remaining parts taken from reference TRBV5-1 and TRBJ2-3, reads KAGVTQTPRYLIKTRGQQVTLSCSPISGHRSVSWYQQTPGQGLQFLFEYFSETQRNKGNFPGRFSGRQFSNSRSEMNVSTLELGDSALYLCASSPQKDTQYFGPGTRLTVL.

In the case of this clone: This sample also contains other DNA sequences that code for the same CDR3. The rearrangement uses TRBV30 and TRBJ1-1, with TRBD1 as a possible D gene (6 bases). The V end lost 0 bases, the J end lost 5 bases, and 10 bases lay between the germline ends. In germline, CDR1 is GTSNPN, CDR2 SVGIG (reference sequence). The CDR3 has 13 amino acids. DNA of the CDR3: TGTGCCTGGAGTGTAGGGAGGGGGACTGAAGCTTTCTTT. Its translation is CAWSVGRGTEAFF.

J is TRBJ1-1 and V is TRBV29-1; no clear D gene. The CDR3 covers 13 residues. CDR1 and CDR2 (germline): SQVTM, ANQGSEA. Trimming stripped 7 bases from V and 5 bases from J, with 17 bases between. CDR3 nucleotide sequence: TGCAGCGCCGAACGGGGTGAACGGACTGAAGCTTTCTTT. Its translation is CSAERGERTEAFF.